This T cell receptor (beta chain) derives from a study of blood T cells in healthy people across ages. V shed 6 bases, J shed 0 bases, and the junction held 7 bases outside the gene matches. CDR1 is MNHEY and CDR2 is SVGAGI in the germline V gene. The CDR3 consists of 15 residues. Overall study results and limits: Because donor CMV status was unknown, expanded clonotype changes were possibly confounded. Compared with aged donors, long-lived donors showed fewer expanded clones, suggesting selection.

For the second PCR, which ran for roughly 6 to 12 cycles, a sample-barcoded 5' primer and a J-beta primer mix were used. A tag from a template-switch adaptor with 12 random nucleotides marked each cDNA molecule. MiXCR, run by TCRdb on the 5' RACE reads, gives a single entry per CDR3 protein. The table has roughly 1.7 million distinct CDR3 sequences, approximately 32% seen once. This clonotype occurred a few times. The antigen is unknown. Sequencing was carried out using blood. The TCR originated in a woman aged 25 to 39 in good health. The rearrangement uses TRBV6-5 and TRBJ2-5; 7 nucleotides line up with TRBD1. CDR3 residues: CASRPGQAYQETQYF. In nucleotides, the CDR3 is TGTGCCAGCAGACCCGGACAGGCGTACCAAGAGACCCAGTACTTC.